The present T cell receptor beta chain was sequenced within a study of blood T cell repertoires in COVID-19. Study overall: The samples span acute and convalescent COVID-19 from the United States, Italy and Spain. PBMCs, B-cell-depleted T cells, or T cells provided the cDNA or gDNA that made up the material.

V lost 1 base to trimming and J lost 5 bases, with 5 bases between them. The V gene's germline CDR1 is LGHNA and CDR2 YNFKEQ. The CDR3 totals 13 residues. Study processing details: Reference gene primer amplification gave estimated nucleated cell counts. The data were produced by immunoSEQ multiplex PCR, yet TCRdb's version contains in-frame clones alone and is incomplete. V and J calls and clone size come straight from that table; D and trimming were deduced from the DNA. The repertoire consists of some 370,000 clones, with roughly nine tenths occurring once and the leading ten covering roughly 1.2%.

V and J are TRBV4-2 and TRBJ2-2; D not resolved. Sequencing input: peripheral blood. The clonotype was recovered from a man in his forties with acute or convalescent COVID-19. This CDR3 is CASSQVETGELFF. The DNA of the CDR3 is TGTGCCAGCAGCCAAGTTGAGACCGGGGAGCTGTTTTTT.